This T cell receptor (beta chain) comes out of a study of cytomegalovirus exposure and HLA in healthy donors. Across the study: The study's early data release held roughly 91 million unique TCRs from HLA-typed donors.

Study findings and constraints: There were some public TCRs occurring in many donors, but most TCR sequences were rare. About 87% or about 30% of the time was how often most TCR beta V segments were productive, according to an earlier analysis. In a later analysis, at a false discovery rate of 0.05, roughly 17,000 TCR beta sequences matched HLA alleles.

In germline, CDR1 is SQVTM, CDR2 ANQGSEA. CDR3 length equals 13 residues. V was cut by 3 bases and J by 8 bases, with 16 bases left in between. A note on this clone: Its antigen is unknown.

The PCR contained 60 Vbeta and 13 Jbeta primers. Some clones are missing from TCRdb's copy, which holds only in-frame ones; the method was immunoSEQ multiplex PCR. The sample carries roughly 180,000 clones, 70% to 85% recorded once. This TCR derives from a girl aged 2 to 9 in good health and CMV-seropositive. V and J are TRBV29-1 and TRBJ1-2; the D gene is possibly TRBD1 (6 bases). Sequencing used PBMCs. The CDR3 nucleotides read TGCAGCGTTGACTTCACAGGGACGGGAGGCTACACCTTC. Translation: CSVDFTGTGGYTF.